This T cell receptor (beta chain) emerged from a study of shared clonotypes between healthy human individuals. In the study overall: CD4 naive and CD4 memory each took three plates per donor, while CD8 naive took two and CD8 memory one.

Points on this clone: What it binds is not known.

This table comes from immunoSEQ multiplex PCR, and its TCRdb copy is limited to in-frame clones, with some not included. The profile shows over a million clones, more than 75% of them singletons. CDR1 MNHNS and CDR2 SASEGT come from the germline V gene. This CDR3 spans 13 amino acids. Trimming took off 5 bases at V and 4 bases at J, with 11 bases between the two ends. Study-wide results and limits: Rarefaction gave evidence that sorted-subset sequencing remained incomplete despite large depth.

This clonotype was sampled from a man aged 18 to 35 in good health. Some clones in this sample may be carry-over from other donors' samples. The chain joins TRBV6-1 to TRBJ1-1, with D tentatively TRBD1 (6 bases). The sequencing input was memory CD4+ T cells from PBMCs. Subset meaning: CD45RA-negative fraction. The CDR3 here is CASSIEQGTEAFF. The DNA of the CDR3 is TGTGCCAGCAGTATAGAACAGGGCACTGAAGCTTTCTTT.